This T cell receptor (beta chain) was sequenced in a study of control samples from healthy donors and cancer patients. There are 16 residues in the CDR3. J lost 4 bases, V lost 3 bases, and 11 bases had no gene match. The germline gives CDR1 SGHTA, CDR2 FQGNSA. TCRdb's copy holds only in-frame clones and misses some; the assay was immunoSEQ multiplex PCR. The sample includes some 150,000 clones, just under 95% of them seen just once. The sample was PBMCs. This chain uses TRBV7-2 with TRBJ1-2; TRBD1 aligns across 7 bases. This receptor was taken from a man aged 60 to 69 with colorectal cancer. Here the CDR3 DNA reads TGTGCCAGCAGCTTGGCTTCCAGGGGGGTTGGCTATGGCTACACCTTC. As protein: CASSLASRGVGYGYTF.